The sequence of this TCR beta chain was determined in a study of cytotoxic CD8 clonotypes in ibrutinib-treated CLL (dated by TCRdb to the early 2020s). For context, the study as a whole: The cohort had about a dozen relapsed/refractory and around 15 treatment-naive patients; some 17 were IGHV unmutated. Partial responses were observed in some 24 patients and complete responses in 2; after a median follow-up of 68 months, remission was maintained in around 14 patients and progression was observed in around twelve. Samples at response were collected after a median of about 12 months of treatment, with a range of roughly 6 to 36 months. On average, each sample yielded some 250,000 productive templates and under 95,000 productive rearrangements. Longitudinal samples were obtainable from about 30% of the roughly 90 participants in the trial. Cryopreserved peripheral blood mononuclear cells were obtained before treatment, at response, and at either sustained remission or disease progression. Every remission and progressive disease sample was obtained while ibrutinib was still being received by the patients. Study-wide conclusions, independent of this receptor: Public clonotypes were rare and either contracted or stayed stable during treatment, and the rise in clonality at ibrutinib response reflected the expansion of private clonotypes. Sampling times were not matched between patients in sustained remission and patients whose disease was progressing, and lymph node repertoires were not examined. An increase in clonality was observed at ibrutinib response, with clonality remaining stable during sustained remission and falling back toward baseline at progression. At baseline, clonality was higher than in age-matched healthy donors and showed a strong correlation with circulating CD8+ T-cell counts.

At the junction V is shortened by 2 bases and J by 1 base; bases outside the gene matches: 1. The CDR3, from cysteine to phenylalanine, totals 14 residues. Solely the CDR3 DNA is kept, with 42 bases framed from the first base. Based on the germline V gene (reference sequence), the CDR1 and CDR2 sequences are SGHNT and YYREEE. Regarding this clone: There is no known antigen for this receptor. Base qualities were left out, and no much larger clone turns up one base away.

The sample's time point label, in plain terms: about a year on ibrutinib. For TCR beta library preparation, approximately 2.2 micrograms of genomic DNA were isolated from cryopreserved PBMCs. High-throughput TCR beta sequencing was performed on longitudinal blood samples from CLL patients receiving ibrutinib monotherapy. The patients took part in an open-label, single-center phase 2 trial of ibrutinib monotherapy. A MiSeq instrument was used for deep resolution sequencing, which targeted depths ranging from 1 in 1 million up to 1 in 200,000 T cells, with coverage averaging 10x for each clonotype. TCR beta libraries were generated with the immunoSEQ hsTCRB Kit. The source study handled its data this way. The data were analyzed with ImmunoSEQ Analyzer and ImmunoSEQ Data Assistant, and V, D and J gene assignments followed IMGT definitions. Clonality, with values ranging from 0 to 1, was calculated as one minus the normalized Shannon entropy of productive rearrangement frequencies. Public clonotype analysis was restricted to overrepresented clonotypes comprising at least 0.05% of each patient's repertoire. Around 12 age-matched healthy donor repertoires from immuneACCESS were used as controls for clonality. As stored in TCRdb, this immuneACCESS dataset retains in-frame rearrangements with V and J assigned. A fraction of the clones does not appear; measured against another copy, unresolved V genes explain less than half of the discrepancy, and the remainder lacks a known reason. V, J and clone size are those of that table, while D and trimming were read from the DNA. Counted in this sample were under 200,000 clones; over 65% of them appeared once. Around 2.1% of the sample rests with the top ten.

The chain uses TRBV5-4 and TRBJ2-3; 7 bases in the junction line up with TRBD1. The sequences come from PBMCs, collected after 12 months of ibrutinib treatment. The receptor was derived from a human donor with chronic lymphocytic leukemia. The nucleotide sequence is TGTGCCAGCAGCTTCGGACAGGGCACAGATACGCAGTATTTT. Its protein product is CASSFGQGTDTQYF.